This T cell receptor beta chain was sequenced for a study of blood T cell repertoires in COVID-19. Study summary: From the United States, Italy and Spain came samples of acute and convalescent COVID-19. T cells, B-cell-depleted T cells, or PBMCs supplied cDNA or gDNA.

Under the authors' procedure: From reference gene primer amplification, estimates of nucleated cell counts were derived. Generated by immunoSEQ multiplex PCR, the TCRdb table keeps only in-frame clones and is missing some. The V and J calls and clone size were taken over from that table, and D and trimming were inferred from the DNA. This table holds tens of thousands of clones, approximately 80% found once. The Seattle patients, enrolled during active infection, were followed longitudinally. V lost 8 bases to trimming and J lost 6 bases; unmatched junction nucleotides: 6. This CDR3 is built from 12 residues. From germline, CDR1 is SQVTM and CDR2 ANQGSEA.

J is TRBJ2-1 and V is TRBV29-1; 8 bases map to TRBD1. Sequenced: peripheral blood. The receptor comes from a man aged 65 to 79 with COVID-19, enrolled during active disease. In nucleotides, the CDR3 is TGCAGCTCAGACAGGGGCGGCAATGAGCAGTTCTTC. Its translation: CSSDRGGNEQFF.